Below are 17 T cell receptor beta chains sequenced from a single sample in a study of beta chain features in type 1 diabetes. Of the isolated RNA, all was reverse transcribed, and so the sequenced material was expressed TCRB transcripts. Method: immunoSEQ multiplex PCR; TCRdb's copy keeps in-frame clones and lacks some. This table holds around 150,000 clones, 6.9% found once. Input material: central memory CD4+ T cells from blood. The origin of the receptors is a woman in her 30s in good health.

The chain links TRBV25-1 to TRBJ2-7, with D uncertain. The CDR3 has 13 residues. Trimming shortened V by 4 bases and J by 3 bases, and 10 bases separated the two germline ends. Looked up from germline, CDR1 is MGHDK and CDR2 is SYGVNS. The CDR3 loop reads CASSADMFYEQYF. The CDR3 coding sequence is TGTGCCAGCAGTGCCGACATGTTCTACGAGCAGTACTTC.

This clone occurred a few times. The chain carries TRBV5-1 and TRBJ2-2; D may be TRBD1 (5 bases). This CDR3 is built from 13 residues. V was shortened by 4 bases and J by 5 bases, with 9 bases between the two germline ends. The germline V gene has CDR1 SGHRS and CDR2 YFSETQ. The CDR3 loop reads CASSPQGTGELFF. The CDR3 nucleotides read TGCGCCAGCAGCCCTCAGGGAACCGGGGAGCTGTTTTTT.

The table lists this clone with many counts. The V and J genes are TRBV4-3 and TRBJ2-1; 10 bases are shared with TRBD2. V gave up 2 bases and J gave up 8 bases; unmatched junction bases: 15. CDR1 LGHNA and CDR2 YSLEER come from the germline V gene. This CDR3 has 18 amino acids. The CDR3 DNA is TGCGCCAGCAGCCAATATCTTCTCAGCGGGAGGGCGGCCTATGAGCAGTTCTTC. Amino acids: CASSQYLLSGRAAYEQFF.

This clone was detected only a few times. The chain has TRBV10-3 and TRBJ2-3, with TRBD2 matching over 9 bases. CDR3 size: 13 residues. Per the germline V gene, CDR1 is ENHRY and CDR2 is SYGVKD. Trimming cost V 10 bases and J 1 base; bases outside gene matches: 3. This CDR3 is CATKREGTDTQYF. The CDR3 DNA is TGTGCCACCAAGCGGGAGGGCACAGATACGCAGTATTTT.

This clone was seen a handful of times. The genes are TRBV30 and TRBJ1-5; a possible D gene is TRBD1 (5 bases). The CDR3 is made up of 13 amino acids. V shed 2 bases and J shed 5 bases, with 10 bases lying between them. Germline CDR1 and CDR2: GTSNPN and SVGIG (reference sequence). The CDR3 sequence is CAWSPQGYQPQHF. The CDR3 bases are TGTGCCTGGAGTCCCCAGGGATATCAGCCCCAGCATTTT.

This clone was recorded at least ten times. The chain employs TRBV28 and TRBJ2-7; TRBD1 aligns across 7 bases. V shed 7 bases, J shed 3 bases, and the junction held 3 bases outside the gene matches. CDR3 size: 12 residues. CDR1 MDHEN and CDR2 SYDVKM come from the germline V gene. The CDR3 region has the DNA TGTGCCAGCACCTCAGGGGGCTACGAGCAGTACTTC. Translating gives CASTSGGYEQYF.

The chain links TRBV10-3 to TRBJ2-1; the D gene is possibly TRBD2 (6 bases). The CDR3 is 13 residues long. The germline gives CDR1 ENHRY, CDR2 SYGVKD. Trimming removed 6 bases from V and 5 bases from J, with 11 bases in between. CDR3 sequence: CAIRGTGHNEQFF. DNA of the CDR3: TGTGCCATCAGGGGGACTGGCCACAATGAGCAGTTCTTC.

This clone was picked up one time. V and J are TRBV18 and TRBJ2-7; 10 bases line up with TRBD1. Germline assignment: CDR1 KGHSH and CDR2 LQKENI. With 3 bases clipped from V and 0 bases from J, the junction kept 2 bases outside the gene matches. The CDR3 has 15 residues. The DNA for the CDR3 is TGTGCCAGCTCACCCGGGACAGGGGTCTCCTACGAGCAGTACTTC. This gives the protein CASSPGTGVSYEQYF.

This rearrangement joins TRBV5-4 to TRBJ2-1; D possibly corresponds to TRBD1 (6 bases). The CDR3 length is 14 residues. V was cut by 0 bases and J by 3 bases, with 7 bases left in between. CDR1 and CDR2 from the germline V gene are SGHNT and YYREEE (reference sequence). The CDR3, as DNA: TGTGCCAGCAGCTTGGAAGGGGGCTACAATGAGCAGTTCTTC. Residues: CASSLEGGYNEQFF. The full variable domain, its missing parts supplied by reference TRBV5-4 and TRBJ2-1, is ETGVTQSPTHLIKTRGQQVTLRCSSQSGHNTVSWYQQALGQGPQFIFQYYREEENGRGNFPPRFSGLQFPNYSSELNVNALELDDSALYLCASSLEGGYNEQFFGPGTRLTVL.

This clone was seen a few times. The V and J genes are TRBV7-3 and TRBJ2-1, with D tentatively TRBD1 (6 bases). CDR3 length equals 17 residues. The germline V and J ends were trimmed by 5 bases and 3 bases, with 20 bases remaining between them. CDR1 and CDR2 (germline): SGHTA, FQGTGA. This chain's CDR3 is CASSNKGRDIGYNEQFF. The CDR3 coding sequence is TGTGCCAGCAGCAATAAGGGTCGGGACATAGGCTACAATGAGCAGTTCTTC.

J is TRBJ1-2 and V is TRBV10-3, with a tentative D call TRBD1 (5 bases). The CDR3 has 16 residues. Germline CDR1 ENHRY, CDR2 SYGVKD. Trimming cost V 0 bases and J 0 bases, with 11 bases left between them. This chain's CDR3 is CAISESAGIANYGYTF. Here the CDR3 DNA reads TGTGCCATCAGTGAGTCAGCAGGGATCGCTAACTATGGCTACACCTTC.

This clone was detected only a few times. The chain combines TRBV5-1 with TRBJ2-7, with no clear D. CDR1 and CDR2 (germline): SGHRS, YFSETQ. Trimming took 0 bases from V and 1 from J, leaving 11 bases between them. The CDR3 contains 15 residues. The CDR3 loop reads CASSLVHSPSYEQYF. As DNA, the CDR3 is TGCGCCAGCAGCTTGGTCCACAGCCCTTCCTACGAGCAGTACTTC.

This clone has a handful of counts. This chain connects TRBV2 to TRBJ2-6; D perhaps matches TRBD2 (6 bases). Looked up from germline, CDR1 is SNHLY and CDR2 is FYNNEI. V lost 7 bases and J 0 bases, leaving 13 bases between the germline ends. This CDR3 has 16 residues. CDR3 protein: CASTFGGFSGANVLTF. As DNA, the CDR3 is TGTGCCAGCACCTTTGGGGGGTTCTCTGGGGCCAACGTCCTGACTTTC.

The chain links TRBV6-5 to TRBJ1-1; D is perhaps TRBD1 (5 bases). CDR3 length: 12 residues. Trimming pared 6 bases from V and 3 bases from J, leaving 8 bases between. Germline V CDR1 and CDR2: MNHEY, SVGAGI. CDR3: CASRGGYTEAFF. CDR3 sequence (DNA): TGTGCCAGCAGGGGGGGATACACTGAAGCTTTCTTT.

The chain is built from TRBV29-1 and TRBJ2-3; 11 bases are a match to TRBD2. Germline V gene lookup returns CDR1 SQVTM and CDR2 ANQGSEA. The CDR3 runs 13 residues. The junction had 5 bases not matched to a gene; V was cut back by 3 bases and J by 9 bases. This chain's CDR3 is CSVEGLAARTQYF. In DNA, the CDR3 is TGCAGCGTTGAGGGACTAGCGGCGAGGACGCAGTATTTT.

The genes are TRBV7-2 and TRBJ2-5; 9 bases are a match to TRBD2. The J call is uncertain, as TRBJ2-7 better fits the DNA end. This CDR3 has 16 amino acids. Germline V gene data show CDR1 as SGHTA and CDR2 as FQGNSA. The CDR3 region has the DNA TGTGCCAGCAGCCTACATAGCGGGAGCGAGCTTTACGAGCAGTACTTC. As protein: CASSLHSGSELYEQYF.

This chain uses TRBV30 with TRBJ1-2, with D unclear. The CDR3 runs to 14 residues. The V end lost 4 bases, the J end lost 4 bases, and 16 bases lay between the germline ends. Looked up from germline, CDR1 is GTSNPN and CDR2 is SVGIG (reference sequence). The CDR3 spells CAWTAKNPVYGYTF. CDR3 DNA sequence: TGTGCCTGGACTGCTAAAAATCCGGTCTATGGCTACACCTTC.